This T cell receptor beta chain was sequenced during a study of CD4+ T cells in melanoma. Concerning this clone itself: Its antigen is still unknown.

Sequenced by immunoSEQ multiplex PCR; TCRdb stores in-frame clones only, minus some. The table records about 54,000 clones, roughly three quarters of them present only once. Findings of the study overall: A reported correlation linked neoantigen-specific CD4+ T cells to CD8+, macrophage and B cell function.

V was pared by 3 bases and J by 5 bases, with 14 bases of the junction left unmatched. There are 17 residues in the CDR3. Germline V CDR1 and CDR2: PRHDT, FYEKMQ (reference sequence). Material for sequencing was tumor tissue. The receptor was derived from a human donor with melanoma. The rearrangement uses TRBV13 and TRBJ1-2; 8 positions agree with TRBD1. CDR3 nucleotides: TGTGCCAGCAGCTTCTCTTCGGACAGGGTGGGATGGTATGGCTACACCTTC. Amino acids: CASSFSSDRVGWYGYTF. Full variable domain (remainder filled in from reference TRBV13 and TRBJ1-2): AAGVIQSPRHLIKEKRETATLKCYPIPRHDTVYWYQQGPGQDPQFLISFYEKMQSDKGSIPDRFSAQQFSDYHSELNMSSLELGDSALYFCASSFSSDRVGWYGYTFGSGTRLTVV.